These T cell receptor beta chains were read from a single sample in a study of blood T cell repertoires in COVID-19. The data were produced by immunoSEQ multiplex PCR, yet TCRdb's version contains in-frame clones alone and is incomplete. The profile shows hundreds of thousands of clones, around nine tenths of them singletons. The sequenced sample was peripheral blood. All receptors come from a woman aged 18 to 35 who had recovered from COVID-19. Each CDR3 is given with its conserved first and last residue. D genes are given only for firm matches. Clone size is shown for a subset of rows, as once, few, many or a class of expanded clone.

13	TRBJ1-2	-	-	TRBV19	CASSIQGFYGYTF	TGTGCCAGTAGTATACAGGGTTTTTATGGCTACACCTTC
13	TRBJ2-5	-	-	TRBV12-3/TRBV12-4	CASSVDSRETQYF	TGTGCCAGCAGTGTGGACAGCAGGGAGACCCAGTACTTC
15	TRBJ2-2	-	-	TRBV5-4	CASSLGQADTGELFF	TGTGCCAGCAGCTTGGGACAGGCTGACACCGGGGAGCTGTTTTTT
21	TRBJ2-3	-	TRBD1	TRBV24-1	CATSDPRGEAQTRGLTDTQYF	TGTGCCACCAGTGATCCAAGAGGTGAGGCCCAGACCAGGGGGCTCACAGATACGCAGTATTTT
15	TRBJ2-2	-	-	TRBV19	CASSEHRGATGELFF	TGTGCCAGTAGTGAACACCGGGGGGCCACCGGGGAGCTGTTTTTT
16	TRBJ2-3	-	TRBD2	TRBV5-4	CASSYGTSGSTDTQYF	TGTGCCAGCAGCTATGGGACTAGCGGGAGCACAGATACGCAGTATTTT
14	TRBJ2-3	-	TRBD2	TRBV9	CASSVTSAGDTQYF	TGTGCCAGCAGCGTTACTAGCGCGGGAGATACGCAGTATTTT
14	TRBJ1-1	-	-	TRBV14	CASSQEFRGGWAFF	TGTGCCAGCAGCCAAGAGTTCAGGGGCGGGTGGGCTTTCTTT
16	TRBJ1-4	once	TRBD1	TRBV7-9	CASSLPISGTDEKLFF	TGTGCCAGCAGCTTACCAATTTCCGGGACAGATGAAAAACTGTTTTTT
12	TRBJ1-2	few	-	TRBV11-3	CASSFYREDHTF	TGTGCCAGCAGCTTCTACAGGGAAGATCACACCTTC
16	TRBJ2-3	-	-	TRBV5-1	CASSSGSGAGTDTQYF	TGCGCCAGCAGCTCCGGCTCGGGAGCCGGCACAGATACGCAGTATTTT
14	TRBJ1-1	once	-	TRBV4-3	CASSQEDIRTEAFF	TGCGCCAGCAGCCAAGAGGACATCCGGACTGAAGCTTTCTTT
15	TRBJ1-6	-	-	TRBV6-2/TRBV6-3	CASSSTISNLSPLHF	TGTGCCAGCAGTTCCACCATTTCCAACTTGTCACCCCTCCACTTT
19	TRBJ2-1	once	TRBD2	TRBV6-2/TRBV6-3	CASSSPGTVGLAINNEQFF	TGTGCCAGCAGTTCCCCCGGAACTGTGGGACTAGCGATCAACAATGAGCAGTTCTTC
17	TRBJ2-1	-	TRBD2	TRBV19	CASSRRLLADFYNEQFF	TGTGCCAGTAGCCGTCGCCTACTAGCGGACTTCTACAATGAGCAGTTCTTC
13	TRBJ2-1	-	TRBD2	TRBV20-1	CSASGSGSHEQFF	TGCAGTGCTAGTGGTAGCGGGAGCCATGAGCAGTTCTTC
15	TRBJ1-6	-	-	TRBV9	CASSPEVSNNSPLHF	TGTGCCAGCAGCCCGGAGGTGTCAAATAATTCACCCCTCCACTTT
12	TRBJ2-1	-	TRBD1	TRBV2	CAGTQGAIEQFF	TGTGCCGGGACGCAGGGGGCTATTGAGCAGTTCTTC
15	TRBJ2-3	-	-	TRBV7-2	CASSSMGLVTDTQYF	TGTGCCAGCAGCTCGATGGGACTCGTAACAGATACGCAGTATTTT